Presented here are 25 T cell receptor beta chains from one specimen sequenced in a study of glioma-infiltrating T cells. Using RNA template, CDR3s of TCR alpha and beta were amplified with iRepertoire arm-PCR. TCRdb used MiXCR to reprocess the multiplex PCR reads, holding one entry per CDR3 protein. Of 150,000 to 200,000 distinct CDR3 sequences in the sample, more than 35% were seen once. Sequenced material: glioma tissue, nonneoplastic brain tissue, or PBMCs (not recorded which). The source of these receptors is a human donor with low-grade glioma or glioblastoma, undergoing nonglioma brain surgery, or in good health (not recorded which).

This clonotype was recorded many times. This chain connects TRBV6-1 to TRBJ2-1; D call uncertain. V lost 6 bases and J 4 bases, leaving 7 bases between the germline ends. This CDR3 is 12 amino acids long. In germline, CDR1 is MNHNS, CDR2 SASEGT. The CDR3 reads CASRREYNEQFF. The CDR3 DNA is TGTGCCAGCAGACGCGAGTACAATGAGCAGTTCTTC.

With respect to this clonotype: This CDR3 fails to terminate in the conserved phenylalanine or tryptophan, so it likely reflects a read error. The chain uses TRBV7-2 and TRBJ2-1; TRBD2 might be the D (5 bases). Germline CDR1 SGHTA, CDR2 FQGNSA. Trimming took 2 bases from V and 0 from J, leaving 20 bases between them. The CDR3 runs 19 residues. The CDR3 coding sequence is TGTGCCAGCAGCTTACGGAGGCAGTCTGCAGAGAGCTCCTACAATGAGCAGTTCCTC. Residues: CASSLRRQSAESSYNEQFL.

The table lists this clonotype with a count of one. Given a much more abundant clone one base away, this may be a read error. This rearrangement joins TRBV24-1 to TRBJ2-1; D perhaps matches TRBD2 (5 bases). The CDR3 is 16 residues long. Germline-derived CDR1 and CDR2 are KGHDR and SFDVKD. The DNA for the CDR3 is TGTGCCACCATTGATCCAAGCGGAAGCTCCTACAATGAGCAGTTCTTC. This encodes CATIDPSGSSYNEQFF.

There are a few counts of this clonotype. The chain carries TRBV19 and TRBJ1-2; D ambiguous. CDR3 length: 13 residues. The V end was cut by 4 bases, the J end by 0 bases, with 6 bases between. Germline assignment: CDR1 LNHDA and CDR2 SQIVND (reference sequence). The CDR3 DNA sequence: TGTGCCAGTAGTAGACCGGCTAACTATGGCTACACCTTC. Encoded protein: CASSRPANYGYTF. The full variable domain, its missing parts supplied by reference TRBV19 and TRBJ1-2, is DGGITQSPKYLFRKEGQNVTLSCEQNLNHDAMYWYRQDPGQGLRLIYYSQIVNDFQKGDIAEGYSVSREKKESFPLTVTSAQKNPTAFYLCASSRPANYGYTFGSGTRLTVV.

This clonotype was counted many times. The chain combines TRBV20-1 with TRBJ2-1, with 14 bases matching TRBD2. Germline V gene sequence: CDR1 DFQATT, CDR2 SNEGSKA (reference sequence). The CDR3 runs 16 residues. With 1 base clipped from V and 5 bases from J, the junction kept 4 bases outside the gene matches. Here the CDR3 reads CSARGSTSGRDNEQFF. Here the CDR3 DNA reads TGCAGTGCTAGAGGGTCGACTAGCGGGAGGGACAATGAGCAGTTCTTC.

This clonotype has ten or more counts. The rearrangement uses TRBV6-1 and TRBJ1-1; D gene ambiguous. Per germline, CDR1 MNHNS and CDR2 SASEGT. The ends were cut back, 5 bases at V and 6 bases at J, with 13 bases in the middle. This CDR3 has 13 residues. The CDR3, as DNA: TGTGCCAGCAGTATGGCCCCATCCGCTGAAGCTTTCTTT. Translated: CASSMAPSAEAFF.

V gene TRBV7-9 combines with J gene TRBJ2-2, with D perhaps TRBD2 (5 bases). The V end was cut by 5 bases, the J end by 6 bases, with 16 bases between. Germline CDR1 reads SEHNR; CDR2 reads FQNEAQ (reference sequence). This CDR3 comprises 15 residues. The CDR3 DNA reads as TGTGCCAGCAGCCAAGGCCGGGGTGAGGCCGGGGAGCTGTTTTTT. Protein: CASSQGRGEAGELFF.

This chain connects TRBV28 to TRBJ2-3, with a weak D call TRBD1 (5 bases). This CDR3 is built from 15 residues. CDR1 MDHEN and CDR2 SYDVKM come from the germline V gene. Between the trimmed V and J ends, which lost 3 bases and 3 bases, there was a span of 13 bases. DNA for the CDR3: TGTGCCAGCAGTTTTCAGTTTCAGGGTACAGATACGCAGTATTTT. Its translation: CASSFQFQGTDTQYF. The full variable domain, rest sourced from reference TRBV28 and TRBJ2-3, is DVKVTQSSRYLVKRTGEKVFLECVQDMDHENMFWYRQDPGLGLRLIYFSYDVKMKEKGDIPEGYSVSREKKERFSLILESASTNQTSMYLCASSFQFQGTDTQYFGPGTRLTVL.

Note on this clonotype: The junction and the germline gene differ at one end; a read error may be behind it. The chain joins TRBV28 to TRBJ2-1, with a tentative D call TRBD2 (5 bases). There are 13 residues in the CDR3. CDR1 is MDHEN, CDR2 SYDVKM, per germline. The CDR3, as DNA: TGTGCCAGAAGTTCACTAGGAAGCAATGAGCAGTTCTTC. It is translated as CARSSLGSNEQFF.

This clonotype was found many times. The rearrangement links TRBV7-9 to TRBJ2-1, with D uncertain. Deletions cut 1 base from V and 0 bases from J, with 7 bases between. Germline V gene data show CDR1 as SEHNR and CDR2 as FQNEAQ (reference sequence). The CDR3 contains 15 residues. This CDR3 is CASSLVQNSYNEQFF. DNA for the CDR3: TGTGCCAGCAGCTTAGTCCAGAACTCCTACAATGAGCAGTTCTTC.

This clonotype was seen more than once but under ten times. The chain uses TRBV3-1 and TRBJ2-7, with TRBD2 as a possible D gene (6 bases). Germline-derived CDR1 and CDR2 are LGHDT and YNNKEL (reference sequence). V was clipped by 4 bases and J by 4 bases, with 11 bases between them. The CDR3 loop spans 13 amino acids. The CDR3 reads CASSLDYDYEQYF. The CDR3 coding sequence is TGTGCCAGCAGCCTGGACTACGATTACGAGCAGTACTTC.

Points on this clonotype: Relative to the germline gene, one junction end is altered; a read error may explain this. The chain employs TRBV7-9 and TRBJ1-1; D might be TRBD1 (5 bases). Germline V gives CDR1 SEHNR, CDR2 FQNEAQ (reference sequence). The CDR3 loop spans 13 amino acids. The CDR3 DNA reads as TGTGCCAGCAGTGATCAGGGCAACACTGAAGCTCTCTTT. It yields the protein CASSDQGNTEALF.

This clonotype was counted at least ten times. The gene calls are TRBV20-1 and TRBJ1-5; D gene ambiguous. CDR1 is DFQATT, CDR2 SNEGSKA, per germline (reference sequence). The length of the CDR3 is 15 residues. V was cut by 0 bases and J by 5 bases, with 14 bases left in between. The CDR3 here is CSAREGTAAYQPQHF. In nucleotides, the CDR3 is TGCAGTGCTAGAGAAGGTACAGCGGCTTATCAGCCCCAGCATTTT.

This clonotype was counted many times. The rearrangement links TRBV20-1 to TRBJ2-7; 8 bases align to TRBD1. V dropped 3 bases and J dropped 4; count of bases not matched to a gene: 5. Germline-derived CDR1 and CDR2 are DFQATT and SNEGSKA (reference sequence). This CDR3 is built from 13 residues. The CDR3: CSASRQGAYEQYF. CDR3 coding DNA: TGCAGTGCTAGTCGGCAGGGGGCGTACGAGCAGTACTTC.

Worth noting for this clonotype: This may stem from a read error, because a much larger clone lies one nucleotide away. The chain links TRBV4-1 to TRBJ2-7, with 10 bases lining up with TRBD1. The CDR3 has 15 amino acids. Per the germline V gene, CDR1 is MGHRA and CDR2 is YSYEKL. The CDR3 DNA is TGCGCCAGCAGCCTTAGACAGGGGGCTTCCTACGGGCAGTACTTC. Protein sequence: CASSLRQGASYGQYF.

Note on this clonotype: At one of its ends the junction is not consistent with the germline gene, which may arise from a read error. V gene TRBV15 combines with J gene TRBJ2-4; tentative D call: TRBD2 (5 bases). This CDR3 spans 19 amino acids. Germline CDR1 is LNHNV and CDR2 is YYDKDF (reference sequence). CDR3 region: CATCRDVRRVDLAKNIQYF. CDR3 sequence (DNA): TGTGCCACCTGCAGAGATGTGAGGCGGGTAGATCTAGCCAAAAACATTCAGTACTTC.

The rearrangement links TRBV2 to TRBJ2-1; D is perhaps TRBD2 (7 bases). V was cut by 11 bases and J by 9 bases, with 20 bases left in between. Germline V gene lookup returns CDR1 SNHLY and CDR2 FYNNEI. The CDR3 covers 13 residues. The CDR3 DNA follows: TGTGCCGGGACAAGCTTGCGGGAGAGTGAGCAGTTCTTC. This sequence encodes CAGTSLRESEQFF. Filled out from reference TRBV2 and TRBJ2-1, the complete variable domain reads EPEVTQTPSHQVTQMGQEVILRCVPISNHLYFYWYRQILGQKVEFLVSFYNNEISEKSEIFDDQFSVERPDGSNFTLKIRSTKLEDSAMYFCAGTSLRESEQFFGPGTRLTVL.

CDR3 residues: CASSSNSGGKDTQYF. The CDR3 region has the DNA TGTGCCAGCAGCTCAAATAGCGGGGGGAAAGATACGCAGTATTTT. The chain links TRBV11-2 to TRBJ2-3; TRBD2 matches at 10 bases. After removal of 4 bases from V and 5 bases from J, the junction contained 6 bases not matched to a gene. Germline CDR1 SGHAT, CDR2 FQNNGV. There are 15 residues in the CDR3.

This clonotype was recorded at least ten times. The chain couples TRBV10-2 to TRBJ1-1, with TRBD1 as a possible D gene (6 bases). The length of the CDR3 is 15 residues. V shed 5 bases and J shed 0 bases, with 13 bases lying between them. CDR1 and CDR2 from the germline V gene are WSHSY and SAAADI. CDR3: CASSYEQGVNTEAFF. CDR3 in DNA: TGCGCCAGCAGTTACGAACAGGGTGTGAACACTGAAGCTTTCTTT.

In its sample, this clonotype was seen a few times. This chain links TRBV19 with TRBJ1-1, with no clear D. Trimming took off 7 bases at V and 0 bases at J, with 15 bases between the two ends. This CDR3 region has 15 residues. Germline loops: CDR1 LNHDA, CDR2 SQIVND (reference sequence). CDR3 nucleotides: TGTGCCAGTACCCCCCGACACTCCATGAACACTGAAGCTTTCTTT. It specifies CASTPRHSMNTEAFF.

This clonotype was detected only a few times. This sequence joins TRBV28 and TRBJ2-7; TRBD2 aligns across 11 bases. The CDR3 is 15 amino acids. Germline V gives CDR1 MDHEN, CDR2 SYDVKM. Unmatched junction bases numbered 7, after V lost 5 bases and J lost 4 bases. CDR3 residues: CASSPPGTSGYEQYF. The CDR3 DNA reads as TGTGCCAGCAGTCCACCTGGGACTAGCGGATACGAGCAGTACTTC.

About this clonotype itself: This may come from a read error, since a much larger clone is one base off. CDR3 amino acids: CASIRNMNTEAFF. The DNA for the CDR3 is TGTGCCAGCATCAGGAACATGAACACTGAAGCTTTCTTT. The chain joins TRBV14 to TRBJ1-1; D gene ambiguous. V lost 7 bases and J lost 0, with 9 bases in between. Germline CDR1 is SGHDN and CDR2 is FVKESK. The CDR3 contains 13 residues.

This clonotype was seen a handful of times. The CDR3 loop reads CSVGQDSGYTF. CDR3 nucleotide sequence: TGCAGCGTTGGGCAGGATAGTGGCTACACCTTC. The genes are TRBV29-1 and TRBJ1-2; D gene ambiguous. Germline loops: CDR1 SQVTM, CDR2 ANQGSEA. Between the trimmed V and J ends, which lost 4 bases and 7 bases, there was a span of 10 bases. There are 11 residues in the CDR3.

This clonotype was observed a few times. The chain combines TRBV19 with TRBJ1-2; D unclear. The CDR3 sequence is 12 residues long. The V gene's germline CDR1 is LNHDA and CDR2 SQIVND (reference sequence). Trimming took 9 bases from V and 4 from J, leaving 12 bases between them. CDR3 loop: CASRWYIYGYTF. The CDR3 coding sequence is TGTGCCAGCCGATGGTACATCTATGGCTACACCTTC.

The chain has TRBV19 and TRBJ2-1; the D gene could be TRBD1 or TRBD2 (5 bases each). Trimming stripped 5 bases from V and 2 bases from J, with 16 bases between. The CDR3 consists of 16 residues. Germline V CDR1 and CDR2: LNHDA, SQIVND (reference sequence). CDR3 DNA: TGTGCCAGTAGTCCGGGACGGAAACTGGCCTACAATGAGCAGTTCTTC. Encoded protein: CASSPGRKLAYNEQFF.